The next 9 T cell receptor beta chains were all read from a single sample in a study of control samples from healthy donors and cancer patients. Here immunoSEQ multiplex PCR was the method, and the copy in TCRdb shows in-frame clones only, minus some. Here the sample spans roughly 130,000 clones, roughly 90% being singletons. Sequenced input: blood. These receptors were collected from a man between 18 and 29 years old in good health.

The chain links TRBV29-1 to TRBJ2-5; D possibly corresponds to TRBD1 (6 bases). Trimming took 6 bases from V and 1 from J, leaving 12 bases between them. From germline, CDR1 is SQVTM and CDR2 ANQGSEA. The CDR3 runs 13 residues. Here the CDR3 reads CSVVQGSQETQYF. DNA for the CDR3: TGCAGCGTAGTTCAGGGGTCCCAAGAGACCCAGTACTTC.

V usage is TRBV7-7 and J usage is TRBJ2-2; TRBD2 matches 8 bases. V shed 5 bases and J 4 bases; nucleotides not matched to a gene: 9. This CDR3 has 16 residues. The germline V gene has CDR1 SSHAT and CDR2 FNYEAQ (reference sequence). CDR3 region: CASSPGGPSGTGELFF. CDR3 DNA: TGTGCCAGCAGCCCGGGGGGGCCGAGTGGCACCGGGGAGCTGTTTTTT.

The V and J genes are TRBV27 and TRBJ1-5; D possibly corresponds to TRBD1 (5 bases). V lost 5 bases, J lost 0 bases, and 8 bases lay in between. The germline gives CDR1 MNHEY, CDR2 SMNVEV (reference sequence). The CDR3 is made up of 14 amino acids. CDR3 nucleotides: TGTGCCAGCAGTGGGGGAAATAGCAATCAGCCCCAGCATTTT. Protein product: CASSGGNSNQPQHF.

This clone turned up a few times. V usage is TRBV7-9 and J usage is TRBJ2-1, with 11 nucleotides matching TRBD2. The CDR3 runs to 19 residues. Germline loops: CDR1 SEHNR, CDR2 FQNEAQ (reference sequence). The V and J ends lost 4 bases and 7 bases, in that order; junction bases with no gene match: 18. The CDR3 region has the DNA TGTGCCAGCAGCTCGACACTCCCGGTGATAGCGGGGGGGCGTAATGAGCAGTTCTTC. Residues: CASSSTLPVIAGGRNEQFF.

As DNA, the CDR3 is TGTGCCAGCAGTGCCGGCTCCTATAATTCACCCCTCCACTTT. Translating it yields CASSAGSYNSPLHF. The chain employs TRBV2 and TRBJ1-6; D call uncertain. The CDR3 has 14 amino acids. Germline lookup yields CDR1 SNHLY and CDR2 FYNNEI. V lost 4 bases, J lost 0 bases, and 4 bases lay in between.

The rearrangement uses TRBV7-2 and TRBJ1-1, with D perhaps matching TRBD1 (5 bases). Germline V gene data show CDR1 as SGHTA and CDR2 as FQGNSA. V lost 6 bases and J lost 5, with 19 bases in between. The CDR3 consists of 15 residues. The CDR3 nucleotides read TGTGCCAGCAGACAGGACTTCTCTTTTAATACTGAAGCTTTCTTT. Encoded protein: CASRQDFSFNTEAFF.

J is TRBJ2-7 and V is TRBV29-1, with 9 bases matching TRBD1. The CDR3 sequence is 14 residues long. V dropped 7 bases and J dropped 2; count of bases not matched to a gene: 9. Germline V gene data show CDR1 as SQVTM and CDR2 as ANQGSEA. This CDR3 is CSAAVRDRAYEQYF. The CDR3 region has the DNA TGCAGCGCTGCCGTCCGGGACAGGGCCTACGAGCAGTACTTC.

V and J are TRBV6-5 and TRBJ1-5, with unresolved D. The CDR3 runs 14 residues. Looked up from germline, CDR1 is MNHEY and CDR2 is SVGAGI. Trimming pared 0 bases from V and 4 bases from J, leaving 7 bases between. The DNA for the CDR3 is TGTGCCAGCAGTTACTCCCCCGAAAATCAGCCCCAGCATTTT. This encodes CASSYSPENQPQHF.

This chain uses TRBV18 with TRBJ2-7; 10 nucleotides line up with TRBD2. Germline V gene lookup returns CDR1 KGHSH and CDR2 LQKENI. Germline trimming cut 2 bases from V and 4 bases from J; bases unmatched to any gene: 11. There are 17 residues in the CDR3. The CDR3 reads CASSPSDSGGAWYEQYF. The DNA for the CDR3 is TGTGCCAGCTCACCATCGGACAGCGGGGGGGCCTGGTACGAGCAGTACTTC.